This TCR beta chain originates from a study of PD-1 blockade in classical Hodgkin lymphoma. Study-wide results and caveats: Repertoires differed for reasons still undefined, possibly disease activity or prior therapy. Individuals initiating nivolumab under 1 year after ASCT were excluded. Complete responders showed a baseline diversity that resembled the diversity of newly diagnosed patients.

Concerning this clone itself: No antigen is known for it.

Specified time point: cycle 4 day 1 (C4D1), after five to seven weeks of nivolumab. Following autologous stem cell transplantation, relapse occurred in every patient, and exposure to brentuximab vedotin varied. Libraries were prepared by immunoSEQ multiplex PCR; TCRdb keeps only in-frame clonotypes and omits some of them. Of approximately 96,000 clones listed, around 93% were seen once; the top ten hold about 2%. Looked up from germline, CDR1 is MNHEY and CDR2 is SVGAGI. Between the trimmed V and J ends, which lost 6 bases and 0 bases, there was a span of 8 bases. The CDR3 loop spans 13 amino acids. The receptor's source is a human donor with classical Hodgkin lymphoma. Specimen: peripheral blood mononuclear cells (PBMCs), collected before the fourth cycle of nivolumab. The chain recombines TRBV6-5 with TRBJ1-1; no reliable D call. The CDR3 protein is CASRREVNTEAFF. The CDR3 DNA sequence: TGTGCCAGCAGGAGGGAGGTGAACACTGAAGCTTTCTTT.